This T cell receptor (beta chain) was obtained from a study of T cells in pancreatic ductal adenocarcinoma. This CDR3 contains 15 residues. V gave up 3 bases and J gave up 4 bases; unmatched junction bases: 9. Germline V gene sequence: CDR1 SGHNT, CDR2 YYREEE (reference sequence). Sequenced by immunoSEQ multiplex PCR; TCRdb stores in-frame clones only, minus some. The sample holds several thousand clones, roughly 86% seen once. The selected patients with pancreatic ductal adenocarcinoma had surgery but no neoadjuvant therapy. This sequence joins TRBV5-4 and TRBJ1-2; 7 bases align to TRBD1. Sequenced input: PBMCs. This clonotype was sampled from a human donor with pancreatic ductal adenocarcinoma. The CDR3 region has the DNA TGTGCCAGCAGCTATTGGGGGACAGACCGCTATGGCTACACCTTC. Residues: CASSYWGTDRYGYTF. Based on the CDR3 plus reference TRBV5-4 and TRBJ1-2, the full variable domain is ETGVTQSPTHLIKTRGQQVTLRCSSQSGHNTVSWYQQALGQGPQFIFQYYREEENGRGNFPPRFSGLQFPNYSSELNVNALELDDSALYLCASSYWGTDRYGYTFGSGTRLTVV.